The 12 T cell receptor beta chains in this list originate from one sample, sequenced in a study of identical twins. TCRdb analysed the 5' RACE reads with MiXCR anew, one entry per CDR3 protein. The table shows hundreds of thousands of distinct CDR3 sequences, with around a sixth occurring only once. This same sample was also taken into another study, of T cells expressing NK-cell markers.

The source material was PBMCs. These receptor sequences come from a woman between 18 and 29 years old in good health.

This clonotype appeared a few times. The rearrangement joins TRBV5-5 to TRBJ2-7, with unresolved D. The CDR3 has 14 amino acids. The V gene lost 4 bases and the J gene lost 1 base, with 12 bases spanning the gap. Per the germline V gene, CDR1 is SGHKS and CDR2 is YYEKEE (reference sequence). CDR3 region: CASSLYGPSYEQYF. The CDR3 DNA is TGTGCCAGCAGCCTGTACGGACCGTCCTACGAGCAGTACTTC.

This clonotype was found a few times. This chain links TRBV7-9 with TRBJ2-7, with D possibly called TRBD1 or TRBD2 (5 bases each). The V end was cut by 5 bases, the J end by 0 bases, with 17 bases between. Germline loops: CDR1 SEHNR, CDR2 FQNEAQ (reference sequence). The CDR3 has 16 amino acids. The CDR3 spells CASSLTRGGHSYEQYF. In DNA, the CDR3 is TGTGCCAGCAGCCTCACACGAGGAGGACACTCCTACGAGCAGTACTTC.

The chain is built from TRBV7-8 and TRBJ2-1; D uncertain. Germline CDR1 SGHVS, CDR2 FQNEAQ. Trimming took off 9 bases at V and 5 bases at J, with 14 bases between the two ends. The CDR3 sequence is 13 residues long. The CDR3 reads CASNPSTNNEQFF. The CDR3 bases are TGTGCCAGTAATCCTTCGACGAACAATGAGCAGTTCTTC.

This clonotype is a singleton in its sample. J is TRBJ2-5 and V is TRBV7-2; 7 nucleotides match TRBD2. J lost 5 bases, V lost 5 bases, and 8 bases had no gene match. The germline CDR1 and CDR2 sequences are SGHTA and FQGNSA. This CDR3 is 14 amino acids long. CDR3 sequence: CASSATGGGETQYF. The CDR3 DNA reads as TGTGCCAGCAGCGCTACGGGGGGTGGGGAGACCCAGTACTTC.

The chain has TRBV11-2 and TRBJ2-7; D uncertain. Deletions cut 2 bases from V and 3 bases from J, with 11 bases between. Germline V gives CDR1 SGHAT, CDR2 FQNNGV. The CDR3 sequence is 14 residues long. CDR3 in amino acids: CASSLLDSHYEQYF. CDR3 nucleotides: TGTGCCAGCAGCTTACTGGATTCCCACTACGAGCAGTACTTC.

The table lists this clonotype with a few counts. This CDR3 is CSARGPNEKLFF. The CDR3 nucleotides are TGCAGTGCGCGGGGCCCCAATGAAAAACTGTTTTTT. This sequence joins TRBV20-1 and TRBJ1-4; a weak D match, TRBD1 (5 bases). The CDR3 contains 12 residues. V was cut by 6 bases and J by 5 bases, with 10 bases left in between. The germline V gene has CDR1 DFQATT and CDR2 SNEGSKA (reference sequence).

This clonotype was detected a few times. The CDR3 DNA reads TGTGCCATCAGTGAGTCGAGCCGTACACCCCTCCACTTT. Its protein is CAISESSRTPLHF. The chain has TRBV10-3 and TRBJ1-6; D is ambiguous. Trimming took 0 bases from V and 11 from J, leaving 8 bases between them. Germline V CDR1 and CDR2: ENHRY, SYGVKD. This CDR3 has 13 amino acids.

This clonotype has only a few counts. The chain employs TRBV5-1 and TRBJ2-1; D possibly matches TRBD1 or TRBD2 (7 bases each). V lost 0 bases, J lost 1 base, and 23 bases lay in between. The length of the CDR3 is 20 residues. CDR1 SGHRS and CDR2 YFSETQ come from the germline V gene. The CDR3 reads CASSLGTSRGGLGSYNEQFF. In nucleotides, the CDR3 is TGCGCCAGCAGCTTGGGAACTAGCAGGGGGGGATTAGGATCCTACAATGAGCAGTTCTTC.

This clonotype was picked up many times. The chain combines TRBV6-5 with TRBJ1-5; D is unclear. Trimming stripped 6 bases from V and 0 bases from J, with 9 bases between. The CDR3 is 14 amino acids. Looked up from germline, CDR1 is MNHEY and CDR2 is SVGAGI. In nucleotides, the CDR3 is TGTGCCAGCAGCTATGACCATAGCAATCAGCCCCAGCATTTT. Encoded protein: CASSYDHSNQPQHF.

J is TRBJ2-7 and V is TRBV6-5, with D perhaps matching TRBD2 (6 bases). This CDR3 has 15 amino acids. The V gene lost 2 bases and the J gene lost 4 bases, with 15 bases spanning the gap. Germline CDR1 reads MNHEY; CDR2 reads SVGAGI. CDR3 region: CASSYTGLGNYEQYF. The CDR3 DNA follows: TGTGCCAGCAGTTACACGGGACTGGGTAATTACGAGCAGTACTTC.

The rearrangement links TRBV29-1 to TRBJ2-2; TRBD2 matches 7 bases. CDR1 is SQVTM and CDR2 is ANQGSEA in the germline V gene. The CDR3 runs 15 residues. In DNA form, the CDR3 reads TGCAGTGCCCAGGGAGGGGTGTCAAACACCGGGGAGCTGTTTTTT. It encodes CSAQGGVSNTGELFF.

This clonotype was counted a few times. This sequence joins TRBV20-1 and TRBJ2-1; 15 bases are shared with TRBD2. Losses at the gene ends were 0 bases for V and 8 bases for J; bases not matched to a gene: 11. The CDR3 totals 18 residues. Germline V gene data show CDR1 as DFQATT and CDR2 as SNEGSKA (reference sequence). The CDR3 protein is CSARDGRTSGRAVYEQFF. DNA for the CDR3: TGCAGTGCTAGAGATGGGAGGACTAGCGGGAGGGCCGTCTATGAGCAGTTCTTC.